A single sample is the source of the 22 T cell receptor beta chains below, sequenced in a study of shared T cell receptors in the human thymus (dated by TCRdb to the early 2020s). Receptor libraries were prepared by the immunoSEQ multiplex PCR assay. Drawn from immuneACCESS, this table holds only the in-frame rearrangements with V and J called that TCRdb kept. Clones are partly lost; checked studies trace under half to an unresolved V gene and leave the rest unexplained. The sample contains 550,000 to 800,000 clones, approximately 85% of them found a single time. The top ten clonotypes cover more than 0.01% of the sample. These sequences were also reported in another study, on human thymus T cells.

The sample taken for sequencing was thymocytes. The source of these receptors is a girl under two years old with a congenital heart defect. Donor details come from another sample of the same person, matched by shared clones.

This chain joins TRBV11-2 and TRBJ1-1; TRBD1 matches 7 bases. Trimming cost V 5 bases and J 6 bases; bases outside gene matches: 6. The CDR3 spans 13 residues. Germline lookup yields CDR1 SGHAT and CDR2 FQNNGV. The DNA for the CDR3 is TGTGCCAGCAGCGACGACAGGGATGCTGAAGCTTTCTTT. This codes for CASSDDRDAEAFF.

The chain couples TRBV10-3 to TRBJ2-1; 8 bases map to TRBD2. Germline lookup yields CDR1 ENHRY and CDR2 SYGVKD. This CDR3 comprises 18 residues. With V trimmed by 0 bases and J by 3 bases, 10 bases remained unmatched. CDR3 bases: TGTGCCATCAGTGAGTCCGGTGTGGGGCGGGGGGTCTACAATGAGCAGTTCTTC. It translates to CAISESGVGRGVYNEQFF.

The DNA for the CDR3 is TGCGCCAGCAGCTGGGAGGAGGGACAAGAGACCCAGTACTTC. This sequence encodes CASSWEEGQETQYF. This chain joins TRBV5-1 and TRBJ2-5; tentative D call: TRBD2 (6 bases). The CDR3 length is 14 residues. Germline CDR1 reads SGHRS; CDR2 reads YFSETQ. The V and J ends lost 3 bases and 2 bases respectively, with 11 bases between them.

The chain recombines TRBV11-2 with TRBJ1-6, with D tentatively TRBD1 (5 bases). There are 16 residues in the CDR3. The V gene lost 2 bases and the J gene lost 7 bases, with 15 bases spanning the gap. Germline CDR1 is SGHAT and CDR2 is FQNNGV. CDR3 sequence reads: CASSLFDDSKNSPLHF. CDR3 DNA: TGTGCCAGCAGCTTATTCGACGACAGCAAAAATTCACCCCTCCACTTT.

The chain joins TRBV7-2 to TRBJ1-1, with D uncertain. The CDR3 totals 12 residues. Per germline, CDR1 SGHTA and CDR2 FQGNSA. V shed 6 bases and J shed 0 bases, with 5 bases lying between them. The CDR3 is CASRGLNTEAFF. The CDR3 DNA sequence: TGTGCCAGCAGGGGCCTGAACACTGAAGCTTTCTTT.

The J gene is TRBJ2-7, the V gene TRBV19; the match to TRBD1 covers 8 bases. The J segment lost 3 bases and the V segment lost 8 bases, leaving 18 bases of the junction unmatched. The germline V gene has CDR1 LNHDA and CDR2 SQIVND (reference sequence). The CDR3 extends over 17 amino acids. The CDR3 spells CASGAFWQGAANYEQYF. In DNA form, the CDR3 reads TGTGCCAGTGGGGCGTTTTGGCAGGGGGCAGCTAACTACGAGCAGTACTTC.

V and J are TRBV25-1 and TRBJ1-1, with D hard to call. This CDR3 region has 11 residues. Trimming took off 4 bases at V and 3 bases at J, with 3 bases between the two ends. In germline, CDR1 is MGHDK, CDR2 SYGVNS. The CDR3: CASSGHTEAFF. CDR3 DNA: TGTGCCAGCAGTGGGCACACTGAAGCTTTCTTT.

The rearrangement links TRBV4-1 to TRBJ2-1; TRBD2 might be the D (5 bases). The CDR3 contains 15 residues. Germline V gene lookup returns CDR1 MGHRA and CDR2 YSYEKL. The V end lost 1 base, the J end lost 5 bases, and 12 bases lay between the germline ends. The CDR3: CASSQGRGWDNEQFF. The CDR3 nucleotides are TGCGCCAGCAGCCAAGGTAGAGGGTGGGACAATGAGCAGTTCTTC.

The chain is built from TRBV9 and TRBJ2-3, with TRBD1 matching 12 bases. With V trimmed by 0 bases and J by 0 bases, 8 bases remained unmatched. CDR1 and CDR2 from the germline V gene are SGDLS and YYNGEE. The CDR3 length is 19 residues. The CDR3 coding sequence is TGTGCCAGCAGCGTAGGAGGGACAGGGGGCGTAGGGAGCACAGATACGCAGTATTTT. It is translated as CASSVGGTGGVGSTDTQYF.

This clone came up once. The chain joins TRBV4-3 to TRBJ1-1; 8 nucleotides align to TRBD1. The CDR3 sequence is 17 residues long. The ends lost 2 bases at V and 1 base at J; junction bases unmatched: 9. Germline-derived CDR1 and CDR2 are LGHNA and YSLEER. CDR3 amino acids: CASSQPRTGTENTEAFF. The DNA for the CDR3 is TGCGCCAGCAGCCAACCCAGGACAGGGACGGAGAACACTGAAGCTTTCTTT.

The CDR3, as DNA: TGTGCCAGCACCTACCTGGGGGCGGGGGGGAATAAGAATGAGCAGTTCTTC. This gives the protein CASTYLGAGGNKNEQFF. This chain links TRBV27 with TRBJ2-1; 9 nucleotides match TRBD2. Germline values: CDR1 MNHEY, CDR2 SMNVEV (reference sequence). The CDR3 contains 17 residues. With 7 bases clipped from V and 7 bases from J, the junction kept 17 bases outside the gene matches.

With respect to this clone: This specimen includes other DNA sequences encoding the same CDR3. The CDR3 is CASSYSGGSYNEQFF. CDR3 bases: TGTGCCAGCAGTTACTCCGGGGGCTCCTACAATGAGCAGTTCTTC. V usage is TRBV6-5 and J usage is TRBJ2-1; D may be TRBD2 (6 bases). The germline V gene has CDR1 MNHEY and CDR2 SVGAGI. The CDR3 loop spans 15 amino acids. V dropped 0 bases and J dropped 0 bases, with 6 bases sitting between them.

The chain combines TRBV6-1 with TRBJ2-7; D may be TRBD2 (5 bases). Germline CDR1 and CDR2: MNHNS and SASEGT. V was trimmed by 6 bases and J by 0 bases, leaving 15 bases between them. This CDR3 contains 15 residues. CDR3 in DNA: TGTGCCAGCAGCCCCACCTCCACTAGCTCCTACGAGCAGTACTTC. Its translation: CASSPTSTSSYEQYF.

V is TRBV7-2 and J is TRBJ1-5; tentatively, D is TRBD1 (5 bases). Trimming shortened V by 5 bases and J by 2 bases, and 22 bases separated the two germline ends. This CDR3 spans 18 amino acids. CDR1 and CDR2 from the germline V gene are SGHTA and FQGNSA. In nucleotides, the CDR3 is TGTGCCAGCAGCCCACACCGGGGGTGGGAGGCGGGCAATCAGCCCCAGCATTTT. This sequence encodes CASSPHRGWEAGNQPQHF.

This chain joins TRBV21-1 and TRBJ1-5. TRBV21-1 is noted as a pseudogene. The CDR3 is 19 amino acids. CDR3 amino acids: CASSKLLFGGPGCNQPQHF. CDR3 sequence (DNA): TGTGCCAGCAGCAAATTGCTATTCGGGGGGCCCGGTTGCAATCAGCCCCAGCATTTT.

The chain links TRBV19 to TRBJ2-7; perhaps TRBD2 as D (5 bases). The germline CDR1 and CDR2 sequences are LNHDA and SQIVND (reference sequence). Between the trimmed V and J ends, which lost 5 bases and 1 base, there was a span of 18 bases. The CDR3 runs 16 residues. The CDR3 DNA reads TGTGCCAGTAGTCGCCTGTTAATCGGGGATTCCTACGAGCAGTACTTC. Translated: CASSRLLIGDSYEQYF.

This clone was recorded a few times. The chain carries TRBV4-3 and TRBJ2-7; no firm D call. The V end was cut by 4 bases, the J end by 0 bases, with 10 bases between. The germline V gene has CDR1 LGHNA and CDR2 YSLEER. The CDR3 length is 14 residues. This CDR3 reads CASSLKLHSYEQYF. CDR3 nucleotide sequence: TGCGCCAGCAGCCTTAAACTTCACTCCTACGAGCAGTACTTC.

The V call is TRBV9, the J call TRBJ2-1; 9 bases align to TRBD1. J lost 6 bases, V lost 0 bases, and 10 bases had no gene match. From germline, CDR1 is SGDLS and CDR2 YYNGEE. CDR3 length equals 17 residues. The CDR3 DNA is TGTGCCAGCAGCGTAGGAGGGCGGACAGGGGACCCCAATGAGCAGTTCTTC. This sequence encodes CASSVGGRTGDPNEQFF.

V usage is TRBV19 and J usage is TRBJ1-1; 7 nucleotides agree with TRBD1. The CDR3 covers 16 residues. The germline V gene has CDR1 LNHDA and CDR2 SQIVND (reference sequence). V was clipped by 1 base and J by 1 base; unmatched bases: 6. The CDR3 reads CASSIVGGGRNTEAFF. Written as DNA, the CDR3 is TGTGCCAGTAGTATAGTTGGAGGGGGCAGGAACACTGAAGCTTTCTTT.

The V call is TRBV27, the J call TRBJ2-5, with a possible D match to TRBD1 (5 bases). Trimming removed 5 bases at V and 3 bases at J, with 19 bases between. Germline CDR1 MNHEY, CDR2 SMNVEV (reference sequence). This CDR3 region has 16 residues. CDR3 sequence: CASSPSPSGMEETQYF. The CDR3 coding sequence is TGTGCCAGCAGTCCTTCCCCCTCAGGGATGGAAGAGACCCAGTACTTC.

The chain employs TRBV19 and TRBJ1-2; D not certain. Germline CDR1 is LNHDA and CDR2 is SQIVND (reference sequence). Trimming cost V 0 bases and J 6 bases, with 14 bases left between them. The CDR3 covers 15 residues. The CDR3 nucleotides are TGTGCCAGTAGTATAGATGGCATCCCCATTGATGGCTACACCTTC. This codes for CASSIDGIPIDGYTF.

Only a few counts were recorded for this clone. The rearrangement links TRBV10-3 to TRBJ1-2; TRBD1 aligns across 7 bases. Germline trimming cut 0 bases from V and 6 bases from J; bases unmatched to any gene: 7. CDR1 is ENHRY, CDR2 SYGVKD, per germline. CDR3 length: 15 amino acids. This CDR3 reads CAISESDRPRDGYTF. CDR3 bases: TGTGCCATCAGTGAGTCGGACAGGCCAAGGGATGGCTACACCTTC.